This TCR beta chain was obtained from a study of shared clonotypes between healthy human individuals. Data came from immunoSEQ multiplex PCR; TCRdb stores just in-frame clones and leaves some out. The table shows roughly 2.5 million clones, with roughly 92% occurring only once. Trimming cost V 4 bases and J 0 bases; bases outside gene matches: 5. The CDR3 covers 15 residues. In germline, CDR1 is SGDLS, CDR2 YYNGEE. Material: naive CD4+ T cells sorted from blood. Subset given: CD45RA+ positively selected. The receptor comes from a man between 18 and 35 years old in good health. V is TRBV9 and J is TRBJ2-7, with 9 bases lining up with TRBD1. The DNA of the CDR3 is TGTGCCAGCAGCTCAGGGACAGGGAGCTCCTACGAGCAGTACTTC. Its protein is CASSSGTGSSYEQYF.